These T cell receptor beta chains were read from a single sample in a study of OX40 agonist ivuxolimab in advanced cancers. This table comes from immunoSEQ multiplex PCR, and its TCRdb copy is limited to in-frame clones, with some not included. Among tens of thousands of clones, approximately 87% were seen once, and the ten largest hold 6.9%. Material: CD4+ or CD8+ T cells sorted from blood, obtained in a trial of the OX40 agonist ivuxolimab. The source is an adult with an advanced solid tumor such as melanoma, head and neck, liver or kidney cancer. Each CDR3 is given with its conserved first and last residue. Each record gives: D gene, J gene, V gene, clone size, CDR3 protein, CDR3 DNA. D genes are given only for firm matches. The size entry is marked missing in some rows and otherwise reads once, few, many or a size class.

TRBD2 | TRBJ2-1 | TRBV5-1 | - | CASSSTGTSGSHEQFF | TGCGCCAGCAGCTCCACCGGGACTAGCGGGAGCCATGAGCAGTTCTTC
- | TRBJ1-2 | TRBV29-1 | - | CSVESGGGVYGYTF | TGCAGCGTTGAAAGTGGCGGAGGGGTCTATGGCTACACCTTC
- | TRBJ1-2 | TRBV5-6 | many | CASSLGGGGYTF | TGTGCCAGCAGCTTGGGGGGCGGCGGCTACACCTTC
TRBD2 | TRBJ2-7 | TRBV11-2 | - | CASSISYGGSWSYEQYF | TGTGCCAGCAGCATATCCTATGGCGGGAGTTGGTCCTACGAGCAGTACTTC
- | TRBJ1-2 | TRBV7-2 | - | CASSSTGRRYTF | TGTGCCAGCAGCTCAACCGGGAGGCGCTACACCTTC
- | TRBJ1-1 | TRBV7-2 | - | CASSFSRQNTEAFF | TGTGCCAGCAGCTTTTCTAGACAGAACACTGAAGCTTTCTTT
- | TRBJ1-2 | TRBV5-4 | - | CASSLDLPGRQGYGYTF | TGTGCCAGCAGCTTGGACCTACCGGGACGCCAGGGCTATGGCTACACCTTC
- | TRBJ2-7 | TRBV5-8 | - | CASSLRGPAYEQYF | TGTGCCAGCAGCTTACGGGGGCCAGCCTACGAGCAGTACTTC
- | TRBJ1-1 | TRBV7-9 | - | CASSLLNTEAFF | TGTGCCAGCAGCTTGTTGAACACTGAAGCTTTCTTT
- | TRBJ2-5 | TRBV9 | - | CASSMTGQETQYF | TGTGCCAGCAGCATGACAGGCCAAGAGACCCAGTACTTC
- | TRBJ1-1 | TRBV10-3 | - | CAISESIGGTEAFF | TGTGCCATCAGTGAGTCGATCGGGGGGACTGAAGCTTTCTTT
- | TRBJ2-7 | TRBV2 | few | CASKPGYHEQYF | TGTGCCAGCAAGCCCGGGTACCACGAGCAGTACTTC
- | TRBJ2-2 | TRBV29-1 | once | CSVGGVIAGELFF | TGCAGCGTGGGGGGCGTTATTGCCGGGGAGCTGTTTTTT
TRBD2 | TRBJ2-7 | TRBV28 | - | CASSFGRGEQYF | TGTGCCAGCAGTTTCGGGAGGGGCGAGCAGTACTTC
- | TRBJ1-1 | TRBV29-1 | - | CSVKWNYEAFF | TGCAGCGTTAAGTGGAACTACGAAGCTTTCTTT
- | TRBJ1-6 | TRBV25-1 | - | CASSPRGGSNNSPLHF | TGTGCCAGCAGTCCCCGGGGGGGGAGTAATAATTCACCCCTCCACTTT
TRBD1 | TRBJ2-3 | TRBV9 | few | CASSRRQGEFGDTQYF | TGTGCCAGCAGCCGCCGACAGGGGGAATTTGGAGATACGCAGTATTTT
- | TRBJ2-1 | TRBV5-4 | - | CASSSVRGAYNEQFF | TGTGCCAGCAGCTCCGTTCGCGGGGCCTACAATGAGCAGTTCTTC
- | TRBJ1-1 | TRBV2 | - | CASSGEWRTEAFF | TGTGCCAGCAGTGGGGAATGGAGGACTGAAGCTTTCTTT
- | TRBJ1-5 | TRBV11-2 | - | CASSAEGQPQHF | TGTGCCAGCAGCGCGGAGGGGCAGCCCCAGCATTTT
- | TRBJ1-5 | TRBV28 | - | CASSLQTGNQPQHF | TGTGCCAGCAGTCTACAAACCGGCAATCAGCCCCAGCATTTT
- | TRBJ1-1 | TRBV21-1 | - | CASSKSGAGRDTEAFF | TGTGCCAGCAGCAAATCAGGGGCAGGGAGGGACACTGAAGCTTTCTTT
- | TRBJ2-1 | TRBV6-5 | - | CASSFWGTSYNEQFF | TGTGCCAGCAGTTTCTGGGGGACCTCCTACAATGAGCAGTTCTTC
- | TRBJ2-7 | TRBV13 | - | CASSPGGGVRSYEQYF | TGTGCCAGCAGCCCCGGGGGCGGGGTTCGTTCCTACGAGCAGTACTTC
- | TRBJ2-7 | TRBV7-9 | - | CASSQETGMYEQYF | TGTGCCAGCAGCCAAGAAACAGGGATGTACGAGCAGTACTTC
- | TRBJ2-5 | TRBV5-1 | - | CASSFGPGYGETQYF | TGCGCCAGCAGCTTTGGCCCCGGGTACGGAGAGACCCAGTACTTC
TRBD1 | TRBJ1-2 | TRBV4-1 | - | CASSPTDPGGIYGYTF | TGCGCCAGCAGCCCCACAGACCCAGGGGGTATCTATGGCTACACCTTC
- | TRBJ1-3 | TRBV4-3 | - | CASSQNPGYSGNTIYF | TGCGCCAGCAGCCAAAATCCGGGATACTCTGGAAACACCATATATTTT
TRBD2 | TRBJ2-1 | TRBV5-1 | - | CASSLDLAGSSYNEQFF | TGCGCCAGCAGCTTGGATCTAGCGGGAAGCTCCTACAATGAGCAGTTCTTC
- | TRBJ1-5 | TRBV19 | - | CASSMGRAWEEQPQHF | TGTGCCAGTAGTATGGGCCGGGCCTGGGAAGAACAGCCCCAGCATTTT
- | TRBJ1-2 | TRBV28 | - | CASSLISGGGIGYTF | TGTGCCAGCAGTTTAATCAGCGGAGGGGGAATAGGCTACACCTTC
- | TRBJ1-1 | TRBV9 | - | CASSVEARGGQAFF | TGTGCCAGCAGCGTAGAAGCTAGAGGGGGACAAGCTTTCTTT
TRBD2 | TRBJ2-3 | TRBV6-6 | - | CASSRTSGLSTDTQYF | TGTGCCAGCAGTCGGACTAGCGGGCTTAGCACAGATACGCAGTATTTT
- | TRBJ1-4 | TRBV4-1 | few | CASSQLDSRKLFF | TGCGCCAGCAGCCAACTGGACAGCCGTAAACTGTTTTTT
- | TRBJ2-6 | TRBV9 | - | CASSPSGRAFSGANVLTF | TGTGCCAGCAGCCCCTCGGGCAGGGCCTTTTCTGGGGCCAACGTCCTGACTTTC
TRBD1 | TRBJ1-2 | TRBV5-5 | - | CASSLKPDREGGYTF | TGTGCCAGCAGCCTGAAACCGGACAGGGAAGGCGGCTACACCTTC
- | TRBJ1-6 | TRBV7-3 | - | CASSPGSNSPLHF | TGTGCCAGCAGCCCAGGGAGTAATTCACCCCTCCACTTT
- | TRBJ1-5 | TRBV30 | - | CAWSVDRNQPQHF | TGTGCCTGGAGTGTCGACAGAAATCAGCCCCAGCATTTT
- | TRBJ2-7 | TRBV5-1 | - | CASSFPVAGSYEQYF | TGCGCCAGCAGCTTCCCTGTCGCGGGCTCCTACGAGCAGTACTTC
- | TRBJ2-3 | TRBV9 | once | CASSQQPVSTDTQYF | TGTGCCAGCAGCCAACAACCCGTGAGCACAGATACGCAGTATTTT
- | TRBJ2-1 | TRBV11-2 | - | CASSLQLLGNEQFF | TGTGCCAGCAGCTTACAACTATTAGGCAATGAGCAGTTCTTC
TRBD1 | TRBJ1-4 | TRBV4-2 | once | CASSQAQGATNEKLFF | TGTGCCAGCAGCCAAGCCCAGGGGGCAACTAATGAAAAACTGTTTTTT
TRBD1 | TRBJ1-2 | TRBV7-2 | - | CASSSMGQGAGGYTF | TGTGCCAGCAGCTCGATGGGACAGGGGGCGGGTGGCTACACCTTC